This TCR beta chain was obtained from a study of glioma-infiltrating T cells after dendritic cell vaccination. Looking at the study overall: Dendritic cells derived from monocytes and pulsed with autologous tumor lysate formed the vaccine.

Sequencing used immunoSEQ multiplex PCR; TCRdb keeps in-frame clones, though not all of them. The profile covers 80,000 to 100,000 clones, with approximately 80% appearing a single time and 5.4% taken by the ten largest. Deletions cut 7 bases from V and 2 bases from J, with 9 bases between. This CDR3 spans 12 amino acids. Germline CDR1 reads MDHEN; CDR2 reads SYDVKM. Indicated time point: after dendritic cell vaccination, including at tumor progression/relapse. The chain recombines TRBV28 with TRBJ2-7; no reliable D call. The sample here was blood, taken after dendritic cell vaccination. This receptor was taken from a human donor with glioblastoma. The CDR3 reads CASTQEPYEQYF. Written as DNA, the CDR3 is TGTGCCAGCACCCAGGAACCCTACGAGCAGTACTTC.